The text below deals with one TCR beta chain. Its antigen is not identified. The V segment lost 0 bases and the J segment 6 bases; nucleotides outside the gene matches: 1. This CDR3 spans 14 amino acids. Germline CDR1 reads MNHEY; CDR2 reads SVGAGI. The data derive from a study of post-analysis software for immune sequencing data. Overall study findings and caveats: Higher frequency in patients than in controls was seen for roughly five TRBV segments, with TRBV5-6, TRBV5-1 and TRBV20-1 among them.

Each TCR beta cDNA library carried unique molecular identifiers. TCRdb called the PCR reads again in MiXCR, with one record for every CDR3 protein. This table holds roughly 870,000 distinct CDR3 sequences, approximately 50% found once. The sequence was collected from a girl aged 10 to 17 with multiple sclerosis. The sample comprised blood. The chain recombines TRBV6-5 with TRBJ2-1, with 8 bases aligning to TRBD2. The CDR3 coding sequence is TGTGCCAGCAGTTACTCGGGACTAGTCAATGAGCAGTTCTTC. It codes for CASSYSGLVNEQFF.